This TCR beta chain came from a study of CD8 T cells in Susac syndrome. Each multiple sclerosis control was a treatment-naive patient with relapsing-remitting disease that was either stable or active. cDNA came from about 0.46 to 1 ug RNA primed by random hexamers. The TCR beta CDR3 was amplified by immunoSEQ multiplex PCR across 54 Vbeta, 13 Jbeta. TCRdb independently ran MiXCR on the immunoSEQ multiplex PCR reads; one entry per CDR3 protein. The table lists under 150,000 distinct CDR3 sequences, around 86% of them singletons, with about 0.51% in the top ten. This clonotype was counted a single time. Trimming cost V 4 bases and J 5 bases; bases outside gene matches: 9. Germline CDR1 DFQATT, CDR2 SNEGSKA (reference sequence). The CDR3 is 14 residues long.

The chain recombines TRBV20-1 with TRBJ2-5; 8 bases align to TRBD2. The source is a human donor with multiple sclerosis. The sample was CD8+ T cells from PBMCs. CDR3 bases: TGCAGTGCTAATACGGGGGGGCTATTGGAGACCCAGTACTTC. It yields the protein CSANTGGLLETQYF.